The present T cell receptor (beta chain) was sequenced within a study of blood T cell repertoires in COVID-19 (dated by TCRdb to 2020 to 2021). With respect to the entire study: Samples covering the acute and convalescent phases of COVID-19 were provided by collaborators in the United States, Italy and Spain. The prospective study material was composed of cDNA or gDNA derived from T cells, B-cell-depleted T cells, or PBMCs. Subjects who had been exposed to COVID-19, were actively infected with it, or had recovered from it provided the deeply sampled blood TCRbeta repertoires that made up the dataset. A freely available public database, intended as a resource for researchers studying the immune response to SARS-CoV-2, is where the repertoires were released. The samples were drawn from the first 160 participants of the ongoing ImmuneRACE study and from over 950 subjects provided by 6 global collaborators. A de-identified subject ID, COVID-19 status, age in years and sex were almost always included in the sample metadata. Where available, HLA class I and class II types were taken from metadata supplied by the sample provider and were not determined by assay-based typing. Paper-wide results and their limitations: The amount of clinical and demographic metadata varied by source and participant and was provided uncurated.

TCRbeta CDR3 regions were amplified from genomic DNA by means of the immunoSEQ Assay, a bias-controlled multiplex PCR. Regarding the original processing steps: Within the assay, amplification of reference gene primers was used to estimate how many nucleated cells each sample contained. To quantify the absolute abundance of each unique TCRbeta CDR3 rearrangement, sequence reads were collapsed and filtered. For each sample, productive Simpson clonality was calculated as the square root of Simpson's diversity index over productive rearrangements. TCRdb retrieved this table from immuneACCESS and kept in-frame rearrangements only. Not all clones are present; in checked studies, unresolved V genes account for under half, and no reason is known for the remainder. V and J calls and clone size are as listed in that table; D and trimming were resolved from the DNA. Counted in this sample were over 250,000 clones; approximately 82% of them appeared once. Of the sample, around 5% is held by the ten largest clones.

V and J are truncated by 5 bases and 6 bases respectively, leaving an intervening sequence of 11 bases. The CDR3 has 13 amino acids, counting the end cysteine and phenylalanine. Only the CDR3 DNA stays, 39 bases, in frame from base 1. Per the germline V gene, SGHTA is the CDR1 and FQGTGA is the CDR2. Participants in the prospective study were aged 18 to 89 years, lived in more than 20 United States geographic areas, and enrolled through a virtual design. In the prospective study, cohorts were assigned on the basis of participant-reported clinical history obtained from a screening survey and a study questionnaire. Exposed participants had been in contact with someone with a PCR-confirmed or clinician-diagnosed COVID-19 case within 2 weeks of study entry. Each participant in the prospective study had whole blood, serum and a nasopharyngeal or oropharyngeal swab collected by mobile phlebotomists. Prospective study participants could optionally give additional blood draws and questionnaires over an approximately two-month period. Before DNA extraction, blood samples from the prospective study were shipped at room temperature or frozen.

Note on this clone: Its antigen has not been determined. No qualities accompany the bases; no much larger clone lies one base away.

The chain employs TRBV7-3 and TRBJ1-5; tentative D gene TRBD1, with 6 bases matching. The sample consisted of PBMCs or T cells enriched from blood (not recorded which). This TCR came from a middle-aged man who had been exposed to COVID-19. The nucleotide sequence reads as follows: TGTGCCAGCAGCCGGGGACACGGTCAGCCCCAGCATTTT. Its protein reads: CASSRGHGQPQHF.